This T cell receptor beta chain was captured by sequencing in a study of T cells in Graves' hyperthyroidism and ophthalmopathy. Authors of the study amplified TCR beta CDR3 regions from RNA transcripts. In the first-round RT-PCR of the TCR CDR3, the HTBI primer set was used. Using its own MiXCR run on the multiplex PCR reads, TCRdb lists one record per CDR3 protein. Of some 720,000 distinct CDR3 sequences in the sample, around 17% were seen once. The study based diagnoses on clinical symptoms, serum thyroxine and TRAb, thyroid ultrasound and orbital computed tomography. This clonotype was seen ten or more times. Trimming took off 4 bases at V and 4 bases at J, with 15 bases between the two ends. Germline V lookup: CDR1 SGHNT, CDR2 YENEEA. The CDR3 has 15 amino acids.

This receptor was obtained from a man in his late teens or twenties with Graves' hyperthyroidism. The chain couples TRBV11-3 to TRBJ2-3, with D tentatively TRBD1 (6 bases). Sequencing was done on a sample of blood. CDR3 loop: CASSSRSQGPDTQYF. The CDR3 DNA follows: TGTGCCAGCAGCTCCCGATCACAGGGACCAGATACGCAGTATTTT.